The 30 T cell receptor beta chains in this list originate from one sample, sequenced in a study of cytomegalovirus exposure and HLA in healthy donors. PCR was performed using 60 Vbeta and 13 Jbeta primers. Some clones are missing from TCRdb's copy, which holds only in-frame ones; the method was immunoSEQ multiplex PCR. Among under 100,000 clones listed, roughly 80% were seen once. The specimen sequenced was PBMCs. The receptors were gathered from a human donor in good health.

The gene calls are TRBV7-2 and TRBJ1-2; D is perhaps TRBD1 (6 bases). The CDR3 spans 13 residues. CDR1 is SGHTA, CDR2 FQGNSA, per germline. V was cut by 5 bases and J by 2 bases, with 9 bases left in between. The CDR3 spells CASSPDRNYGYTF. In DNA, the CDR3 is TGTGCCAGCAGCCCGGACAGAAACTATGGCTACACCTTC.

This rearrangement joins TRBV9 to TRBJ2-6; 14 positions match TRBD2. The length of the CDR3 is 20 residues. V shed 3 bases, J shed 0 bases, and the junction held 8 bases outside the gene matches. The V gene's germline CDR1 is SGDLS and CDR2 YYNGEE. This CDR3 is CASSAGTSGGSSSGANVLTF. CDR3 coding DNA: TGTGCCAGCAGCGCGGGGACTAGCGGGGGATCGAGCTCTGGGGCCAACGTCCTGACTTTC.

CDR3 amino acids: CASSPGTGESPLHF. Here the CDR3 DNA reads TGTGCCAGCAGCCCAGGGACAGGAGAGTCACCCCTCCACTTT. V is TRBV9 and J is TRBJ1-6; 8 bases line up with TRBD1. This CDR3 comprises 14 residues. CDR1 and CDR2 from the germline V gene are SGDLS and YYNGEE. V lost 4 bases, J lost 10 bases, and 7 bases stayed unmatched.

CDR3 residues: CASSPLSSQPQHF. In nucleotides, the CDR3 is TGTGCCAGCTCACCTCTAAGCTCTCAGCCCCAGCATTTT. The gene calls are TRBV18 and TRBJ1-5; D gene ambiguous. Germline CDR1 is KGHSH and CDR2 is LQKENI. With 3 bases removed from V and 6 bases from J, the gap between germline ends came to 9 bases. This CDR3 region has 13 residues.

The chain combines TRBV2 with TRBJ2-3; 10 positions agree with TRBD2. The CDR3 is 16 amino acids. In germline, CDR1 is SNHLY, CDR2 FYNNEI. V was pared by 8 bases and J by 5 bases, with 13 bases of the junction left unmatched. The CDR3 spells CASRPGRAGGQDTQYF. DNA of the CDR3: TGTGCCAGCCGTCCCGGGAGAGCGGGGGGGCAAGATACGCAGTATTTT.

The V and J genes are TRBV7-8 and TRBJ2-1, with 9 bases identical to TRBD2. Germline V gives CDR1 SGHVS, CDR2 FQNEAQ. Trimming cost V 3 bases and J 8 bases; bases outside gene matches: 5. CDR3 size: 14 residues. The CDR3 DNA reads as TGTGCCAGCAGCTTGGGACTAGCTCGGGATGAGCAGTTCTTC. It codes for CASSLGLARDEQFF.

The chain is built from TRBV6-1 and TRBJ1-5; tentative D call: TRBD1 (5 bases). V was trimmed by 5 bases and J by 0 bases, leaving 11 bases between them. Germline CDR1 reads MNHNS; CDR2 reads SASEGT. CDR3 length equals 15 residues. CDR3 DNA: TGTGCCAGCAGTTGGACACCCTATAGCAATCAGCCCCAGCATTTT. The encoded protein is CASSWTPYSNQPQHF.

This chain connects TRBV7-7 to TRBJ1-2, with D possibly TRBD1 on 6 matching bases. Germline loops: CDR1 SSHAT, CDR2 FNYEAQ (reference sequence). The length of the CDR3 is 13 residues. Trimming removed 4 bases from V and 4 bases from J, with 10 bases in between. The DNA for the CDR3 is TGTGCCAGCAGCTCCGGACAGATCTATGGCTACACCTTC. Protein: CASSSGQIYGYTF.

The chain joins TRBV6-5 to TRBJ2-7, with 9 positions matching TRBD1. CDR1 is MNHEY and CDR2 is SVGAGI in the germline V gene. Trimming took 6 bases from V and 7 from J; bases not matched to a gene: 13. The CDR3 loop spans 15 amino acids. The CDR3 sequence is CASSRTGTGLGEQYF. The DNA of the CDR3 is TGTGCCAGCAGCCGTACCGGGACAGGGCTAGGGGAGCAGTACTTC.

This chain links TRBV15 with TRBJ2-7, with 8 bases aligning to TRBD2. Losses at the gene ends were 3 bases for V and 9 bases for J; bases not matched to a gene: 10. The CDR3 runs to 14 residues. CDR1 and CDR2 from the germline V gene are LNHNV and YYDKDF (reference sequence). The CDR3 DNA sequence: TGTGCCACCAGCAGGGCCAGCGGGGGAGGCGGGCAGTACTTC. The encoded protein is CATSRASGGGGQYF.

This clone was observed once. CDR3 sequence (DNA): TGTGCCAGCAGCTTGGCGGGACTAGCGGAGATAGAGACCCAGTACTTC. This encodes CASSLAGLAEIETQYF. This sequence joins TRBV5-6 and TRBJ2-5; TRBD2 matches at 11 bases. CDR1 and CDR2 from the germline V gene are SGHDT and YYEEEE. With V trimmed by 0 bases and J by 4 bases, 5 bases remained unmatched. The CDR3 contains 16 residues.

The V and J genes are TRBV6-5 and TRBJ2-7; tentative D call: TRBD1 (7 bases). The germline CDR1 and CDR2 sequences are MNHEY and SVGAGI. The CDR3 has 15 residues. The ends were cut back, 10 bases at V and 3 bases at J, with 22 bases in the middle. The CDR3 nucleotides are TGTGCCACCAAGGAGGGGGCAGGGAGAAACTACGAGCAGTACTTC. As protein: CATKEGAGRNYEQYF.

The rearrangement joins TRBV7-2 to TRBJ1-2, with 7 bases that match TRBD1. Per the germline V gene, CDR1 is SGHTA and CDR2 is FQGNSA. With V trimmed by 2 bases and J by 8 bases, 8 bases remained unmatched. CDR3 length equals 14 residues. In DNA, the CDR3 is TGTGCCAGCAGCTTATATACAGGGGATATGGGCTACACCTTC. Protein sequence: CASSLYTGDMGYTF.

The rearrangement links TRBV19 to TRBJ1-2, with 7 bases fitting TRBD1. The V gene end was trimmed by 9 bases and the J gene end by 2 bases; junction bases not matched to a gene: 12. CDR1 LNHDA and CDR2 SQIVND come from the germline V gene (reference sequence). CDR3 length: 15 residues. The CDR3 DNA sequence: TGTGCCAGCTCCACCGACAGGGTGGGAAACTATGGCTACACCTTC. This encodes CASSTDRVGNYGYTF.

The V gene is TRBV18, the J gene TRBJ2-2; weak D call: TRBD1 (6 bases). V lost 0 bases and J lost 3, with 14 bases in between. Germline V gives CDR1 KGHSH, CDR2 LQKENI. CDR3 length: 17 amino acids. The CDR3 here is CASSPPIGRGDTGELFF. For the CDR3, the DNA is TGTGCCAGCTCACCACCGATTGGCAGGGGTGACACCGGGGAGCTGTTTTTT.

The genes are TRBV29-1 and TRBJ1-2; 8 bases align to TRBD1. CDR1 is SQVTM and CDR2 is ANQGSEA in the germline V gene. V gave up 6 bases and J gave up 6 bases; unmatched junction bases: 9. The CDR3 covers 13 residues. CDR3 bases: TGCAGCGTCGGATATGAGACAGGGGATGGCTACACCTTC. This gives the protein CSVGYETGDGYTF. Based on the CDR3 plus reference TRBV29-1 and TRBJ1-2, the full variable domain is SAVISQKPSRDICQRGTSLTIQCQVDSQVTMMFWYRQQPGQSLTLIATANQGSEATYESGFVIDKFPISRPNLTFSTLTVSNMSPEDSSIYLCSVGYETGDGYTFGSGTRLTVV.

Only one count was recorded for this clone. The genes are TRBV9 and TRBJ2-7; tentative D call: TRBD1 (6 bases). Trimming removed 3 bases at V and 2 bases at J, with 12 bases between. This CDR3 is built from 14 residues. Germline assignment: CDR1 SGDLS and CDR2 YYNGEE. The CDR3 spells CASSEGDTTYEQYF. CDR3 DNA: TGTGCCAGCAGCGAGGGGGACACCACCTACGAGCAGTACTTC. The full variable domain, its missing parts supplied by reference TRBV9 and TRBJ2-7, is DSGVTQTPKHLITATGQRVTLRCSPRSGDLSVYWYQQSLDQGLQFLIQYYNGEERAKGNILERFSAQQFPDLHSELNLSSLELGDSALYFCASSEGDTTYEQYFGPGTRLTVT.

The sample holds a few counts of this clone. The gene calls are TRBV29-1 and TRBJ1-1, with D possibly TRBD1 on 6 matching bases. Per the germline V gene, CDR1 is SQVTM and CDR2 is ANQGSEA. The CDR3 spans 12 residues. Trimming left V 8 bases short and J 0 bases short, with 10 bases between. CDR3 DNA sequence: TGCAGCCTGGGACATATGAACACTGAAGCTTTCTTT. As protein: CSLGHMNTEAFF.

This chain joins TRBV6-4 and TRBJ1-4; D possibly corresponds to TRBD1 (5 bases). This CDR3 comprises 18 residues. Deletions cut 6 bases from V and 3 bases from J, with 23 bases between. CDR1 and CDR2 from the germline V gene are MRHNA and SNTAGT. Here the CDR3 reads CASSLSQGGPAANEKLFF. CDR3 in DNA: TGTGCCAGCAGCCTCTCCCAGGGCGGCCCCGCGGCTAATGAAAAACTGTTTTTT.

This chain connects TRBV9 to TRBJ1-5; D unclear. Germline-derived CDR1 and CDR2 are SGDLS and YYNGEE. The CDR3 loop spans 11 amino acids. V was trimmed by 2 bases and J by 5 bases, leaving 2 bases between them. The CDR3: CASSVYQPQHF. In nucleotides, the CDR3 is TGTGCCAGCAGCGTCTATCAGCCCCAGCATTTT.

This rearrangement joins TRBV15 to TRBJ2-1; the D gene is possibly TRBD2 (5 bases). The CDR3 extends over 15 amino acids. Trimming took off 5 bases at V and 2 bases at J, with 13 bases between the two ends. Germline assignment: CDR1 LNHNV and CDR2 YYDKDF (reference sequence). DNA of the CDR3: TGTGCCACCAGCCGTCTTATTAGCGCCTACAATGAGCAGTTCTTC. Translation: CATSRLISAYNEQFF. Full variable domain (missing parts from reference TRBV15 and TRBJ2-1): DAMVIQNPRYQVTQFGKPVTLSCSQTLNHNVMYWYQQKSSQAPKLLFHYYDKDFNNEADTPDNFQSRRPNTSFCFLDIRSPGLGDTAMYLCATSRLISAYNEQFFGPGTRLTVL.

The chain is built from TRBV9 and TRBJ2-5, with 9 positions matching TRBD1. This CDR3 is built from 14 residues. V shed 4 bases, J shed 5 bases, and the junction held 6 bases outside the gene matches. Looked up from germline, CDR1 is SGDLS and CDR2 is YYNGEE. The CDR3 sequence is CASSTGQGRETQYF. As DNA, the CDR3 is TGTGCCAGCAGCACCGGACAGGGGCGGGAGACCCAGTACTTC.

This clone was seen once. The CDR3 DNA reads as TGCGCCAGCAGCTTGCAGGGCCTCCCGGACTATGGCTACACCTTC. As protein: CASSLQGLPDYGYTF. The J gene is TRBJ1-2, the V gene TRBV5-1; D may be TRBD1 (5 bases). CDR1 and CDR2 (germline): SGHRS, YFSETQ. This CDR3 spans 15 amino acids. Trimming took off 1 base at V and 3 bases at J, with 13 bases between the two ends.

V and J are TRBV27 and TRBJ1-6; tentative D call: TRBD1 (6 bases). CDR1 MNHEY and CDR2 SMNVEV come from the germline V gene (reference sequence). The CDR3 is 17 residues long. V was pared by 0 bases and J by 7 bases, with 16 bases between. The CDR3 nucleotides read TGTGCCAGCAGTTTATCTTGGCCCAGGGGTAAAAATTCACCCCTCCACTTT. Protein: CASSLSWPRGKNSPLHF.

This clone occurred a few times. The chain links TRBV7-2 to TRBJ2-1; D call uncertain. Trimming cost V 5 bases and J 5 bases, with 7 bases left between them. The CDR3 sequence is 12 residues long. From germline, CDR1 is SGHTA and CDR2 FQGNSA. The CDR3 reads CASSLSNNEQFF. CDR3 in DNA: TGTGCCAGCAGCCTCAGTAACAATGAGCAGTTCTTC.

The chain carries TRBV5-1 and TRBJ2-1, with 13 nucleotides matching TRBD2. Germline trimming cut 4 bases from V and 8 bases from J; bases unmatched to any gene: 9. The CDR3 has 16 amino acids. The germline V gene has CDR1 SGHRS and CDR2 YFSETQ. CDR3: CASSPLLAGGPDEQFF. The CDR3, as DNA: TGCGCCAGCAGCCCCCTACTAGCGGGGGGGCCCGATGAGCAGTTCTTC.

The chain carries TRBV9 and TRBJ2-1; 9 nucleotides align to TRBD1. Germline CDR1 and CDR2: SGDLS and YYNGEE. The CDR3 is 15 residues long. Trimming cost V 3 bases and J 6 bases; bases outside gene matches: 7. The CDR3 region has the DNA TGTGCCAGCAGCGACCGGGACAGGGATTTCAATGAGCAGTTCTTC. Translating it yields CASSDRDRDFNEQFF.

The chain joins TRBV18 to TRBJ1-4; 9 bases map to TRBD1. With 4 bases clipped from V and 8 bases from J, the junction kept 14 bases outside the gene matches. The CDR3 spans 17 residues. Germline V CDR1 and CDR2: KGHSH, LQKENI. CDR3 in DNA: TGTGCCAGCTCACGAAAAATTCCGGGACAGGGAGGCGAAAAACTGTTTTTT. It specifies CASSRKIPGQGGEKLFF.

In its sample, this clone was seen once. The rearrangement joins TRBV4-3 to TRBJ2-5; 9 bases are a match to TRBD2. In germline, CDR1 is LGHNA, CDR2 YSLEER. This CDR3 contains 16 residues. With 1 base clipped from V and 2 bases from J, the junction kept 5 bases outside the gene matches. The CDR3 spells CASSQVSAGGQETQYF. The CDR3 coding sequence is TGCGCCAGCAGCCAAGTCTCCGCGGGGGGGCAAGAGACCCAGTACTTC.

The gene calls are TRBV7-2 and TRBJ2-1; possibly TRBD2 for D (6 bases). Germline V gene sequence: CDR1 SGHTA, CDR2 FQGNSA. The CDR3 is 16 amino acids. V was shortened by 1 base and J by 10 bases, with 20 bases between the two germline ends. In nucleotides, the CDR3 is TGTGCCAGCAGCTTAGTCATCGGGCTCTCGGAGGGGGAGCAGTTCTTC. Its translation: CASSLVIGLSEGEQFF.